This TCR beta chain was identified during a study of spatial heterogeneity in lung cancer. Described time point: sample taken at primary tumor resection. This clonotype was observed at least ten times. Per germline, CDR1 SGHDN and CDR2 FVKESK. There are 12 residues in the CDR3. Trimming left V 5 bases short and J 6 bases short, with 9 bases between. TCRdb fed the 5' RACE reads into MiXCR, producing one record per CDR3 protein. The sample carries 39,000 or so distinct CDR3 sequences, around 3.3% recorded once. V usage is TRBV14 and J usage is TRBJ2-3; possible D gene TRBD2, 5 bases. The sequence was collected from a male donor with early-stage non-small cell lung cancer. The sequencing used normal lung tissue next to the tumor, collected at surgery. CDR3 nucleotides: TGTGCCAGCAGCATGAGAGGGGATACGCAGTATTTT. Translating it yields CASSMRGDTQYF.